Presented here are 26 T cell receptor beta chains from one specimen sequenced in a study of T cell responses to AZD1222 COVID-19 vaccine (dated by TCRdb to the early 2020s). The sample's time point label is to be understood as: about 28 days (+/-7) after the second vaccine dose. Libraries were prepared through the immunoSEQ multiplex PCR assay. The table comes from immuneACCESS by way of TCRdb, which keeps in-frame sequences with V and J called. Part of the clones is missing from these tables; in studies checked, under half for an unresolved V gene and the rest for unknown reasons. The sample table shows fewer than 95,000 clones, and under 95% are seen once. The ten largest clonotypes hold 8% of the sample. This sample comprised peripheral blood, obtained 28 days after the second AZD1222 dose. The receptors were sampled from an adult who received the AZD1222 COVID-19 vaccine.

V gene TRBV27 combines with J gene TRBJ2-7; 7 nucleotides agree with TRBD2. The ends lost 0 bases at V and 7 bases at J; junction bases unmatched: 12. Germline CDR1 reads MNHEY; CDR2 reads SMNVEV (reference sequence). This CDR3 region has 16 residues. The DNA of the CDR3 is TGTGCCAGCAGTTTATCCCCAGCGGGGAGCCTTTTAGAGCAGTACTTC. It codes for CASSLSPAGSLLEQYF.

The chain has TRBV19 and TRBJ1-1; D not resolved. The CDR3 sequence is 12 residues long. The V gene's germline CDR1 is LNHDA and CDR2 SQIVND (reference sequence). The germline V and J ends were trimmed by 6 bases and 3 bases, with 8 bases remaining between them. The CDR3 here is CASRRGDTEAFF. The CDR3 coding sequence is TGTGCCAGTAGACGAGGTGACACTGAAGCTTTCTTT.

The rearrangement joins TRBV6-5 to TRBJ2-7; 8 bases fit TRBD1. The ends lost 6 bases at V and 1 base at J; junction bases unmatched: 2. The CDR3 is 13 amino acids. Per germline, CDR1 MNHEY and CDR2 SVGAGI. As DNA, the CDR3 is TGTGCCAGCAGATGGACAGGGTCCTACGAGCAGTACTTC. It encodes CASRWTGSYEQYF.

V is TRBV28 and J is TRBJ1-1; D not resolved. Germline CDR1 and CDR2: MDHEN and SYDVKM. V was cut by 4 bases and J by 4 bases, with 19 bases left in between. The CDR3 spans 16 residues. The CDR3 here is CASSWEVQRRGTEAFF. In nucleotides, the CDR3 is TGTGCCAGCAGTTGGGAAGTACAAAGACGGGGCACTGAAGCTTTCTTT.

This clone was picked up a small number of times. In nucleotides, the CDR3 is TGTGCCAGCAGTCCGGAGAACACAGATACGCAGTATTTT. It encodes CASSPENTDTQYF. The rearrangement uses TRBV2 and TRBJ2-3; D remains ambiguous. The germline V and J ends were trimmed by 5 bases and 2 bases, with 8 bases remaining between them. CDR3 length: 13 residues. CDR1 and CDR2 (germline): SNHLY, FYNNEI.

The genes are TRBV5-1 and TRBJ2-1, with 11 nucleotides matching TRBD2. Trimming took 7 bases from V and 10 from J; bases not matched to a gene: 10. The germline V gene encodes CDR1 SGHRS and CDR2 YFSETQ. CDR3 length: 14 amino acids. The CDR3 DNA sequence: TGCGCCAGCCAACTAGCGGGAGTTTCGGGGGAGCAGTTCTTC. It is translated as CASQLAGVSGEQFF.

The sample holds one count of this clone. This sequence joins TRBV15 and TRBJ2-2, with D uncertain. The germline gives CDR1 LNHNV, CDR2 YYDKDF (reference sequence). The V and J ends lost 0 bases and 3 bases respectively, with 2 bases between them. The CDR3 is 13 amino acids. The CDR3 loop reads CATSRDHTGELFF. CDR3 bases: TGTGCCACCAGCAGAGATCACACCGGGGAGCTGTTTTTT.

The CDR3 DNA reads TGTGCCAGCAGCCCAGGAGGGACCCAGTACTTC. It specifies CASSPGGTQYF. The J gene is TRBJ2-5, the V gene TRBV7-6; maybe TRBD2 (5 bases). Germline CDR1 is SGHVS and CDR2 is FNYEAQ. Trimming took 5 bases from V and 7 from J, leaving 8 bases between them. This CDR3 is 11 amino acids long.

This chain links TRBV2 with TRBJ2-7; 9 bases are a match to TRBD1. V shed 11 bases, J shed 4 bases, and the junction held 3 bases outside the gene matches. The CDR3 is 11 residues long. From germline, CDR1 is SNHLY and CDR2 FYNNEI. In DNA, the CDR3 is TGTGCCGCAGGACAGGGGTACGAGCAGTACTTC. It codes for CAAGQGYEQYF.

In nucleotides, the CDR3 is TGCGCCAGCAAATCAGGGGGTGGAAACACCATATATTTT. It is translated as CASKSGGGNTIYF. This chain connects TRBV10-2 to TRBJ1-3, with 7 nucleotides matching TRBD1. This CDR3 has 13 amino acids. The trim removed 7 bases at V and 3 bases at J, leaving 3 bases unmatched. Germline CDR1 WSHSY, CDR2 SAAADI.

The chain couples TRBV5-1 to TRBJ2-1; perhaps TRBD2 as D (5 bases). The V end was cut by 4 bases, the J end by 9 bases, with 14 bases between. Germline CDR1 is SGHRS and CDR2 is YFSETQ. CDR3 size: 13 residues. CDR3 in amino acids: CASSEPPSREQFF. The CDR3 DNA is TGCGCCAGCAGCGAGCCCCCTAGCCGTGAGCAGTTCTTC.

Turning to this clone: The same CDR3 can be traced to other DNA sequences in this sample. This chain uses TRBV28 with TRBJ2-7; D may be TRBD2 (5 bases). V lost 4 bases and J lost 3, with 7 bases in between. The germline gives CDR1 MDHEN, CDR2 SYDVKM. The CDR3 is made up of 12 amino acids. This CDR3 reads CASSSGVYEQYF. In DNA form, the CDR3 reads TGTGCCAGCAGTTCCGGGGTCTACGAGCAGTACTTC.

V gene TRBV7-2 combines with J gene TRBJ2-5; 9 bases align to TRBD2. Germline V gives CDR1 SGHTA, CDR2 FQGNSA. V was clipped by 1 base and J by 5 bases; unmatched bases: 5. The CDR3 has 15 amino acids. This CDR3 is CASSLVAGVGETQYF. Here the CDR3 DNA reads TGTGCCAGCAGCTTAGTAGCGGGGGTCGGGGAGACCCAGTACTTC.

The V and J genes are TRBV28 and TRBJ2-7; D possibly corresponds to TRBD2 (7 bases). The V gene lost 0 bases and the J gene lost 0 bases, with 21 bases spanning the gap. The CDR3 runs 19 residues. Germline CDR1 is MDHEN and CDR2 is SYDVKM. CDR3 loop: CASSLWGGGSSRNSYEQYF. The CDR3 DNA is TGTGCCAGCAGTTTATGGGGGGGCGGGAGTAGTCGGAACTCCTACGAGCAGTACTTC.

This sequence joins TRBV6-1 and TRBJ1-6; D possibly corresponds to TRBD1 (6 bases). Between the trimmed V and J ends, which lost 2 bases and 5 bases, there was a span of 10 bases. Germline lookup yields CDR1 MNHNS and CDR2 SASEGT. CDR3 length equals 15 residues. The CDR3 bases are TGTGCCAGCAGTGAAATCAGGGGACATAATTCACCCCTCCACTTT. It encodes CASSEIRGHNSPLHF.

This chain joins TRBV4-2 and TRBJ2-7, with TRBD1 as a possible D gene (6 bases). The CDR3 runs to 15 residues. Trimming left V 3 bases short and J 0 bases short, with 12 bases between. Germline assignment: CDR1 LGHNA and CDR2 YNFKEQ. For the CDR3, the DNA is TGTGCCAGCAGCCAGAAGGGGGAGCACTCCTACGAGCAGTACTTC. It is translated as CASSQKGEHSYEQYF.

For this clone: In the same sample, other DNA sequences code for this CDR3. The J gene is TRBJ2-7, the V gene TRBV7-8; D ambiguous. The CDR3 has 12 residues. Germline assignment: CDR1 SGHVS and CDR2 FQNEAQ. Trimming removed 4 bases at V and 2 bases at J, with 6 bases between. This CDR3 is CASSSAPYEQYF. The CDR3, as DNA: TGTGCCAGCAGCTCCGCCCCCTACGAGCAGTACTTC.

The V call is TRBV7-2, the J call TRBJ2-3; D could derive from TRBD1 or TRBD2 (5 bases each). The CDR3 is 16 residues long. The germline V gene has CDR1 SGHTA and CDR2 FQGNSA. Deletions cut 2 bases from V and 1 base from J, with 13 bases between. This CDR3 is CASSLMSGPGTDTQYF. CDR3 nucleotides: TGTGCCAGCAGCTTAATGTCGGGGCCTGGCACAGATACGCAGTATTTT.

The chain uses TRBV21-1 and TRBJ2-3; TRBD2, the table's D call, lacks a check against the DNA. TRBV21-1 is marked as a pseudogene. The CDR3 length is 18 residues. The CDR3, as DNA: TGTGCCAGCACCTATCCCCGACTAGCGGGAGTAGTAGCAGATACGCAGTATTTT. The encoded protein is CASTYPRLAGVVADTQYF.

In DNA, the CDR3 is TGTGCCAGCAGCCCCGGGAGCGAATGGGGTGAGCAGTTCTTC. This codes for CASSPGSEWGEQFF. V gene TRBV7-3 combines with J gene TRBJ2-1, with a possible D match to TRBD2 (6 bases). Trimming stripped 5 bases from V and 9 bases from J, with 17 bases between. CDR3 length: 14 residues. Germline assignment: CDR1 SGHTA and CDR2 FQGTGA.

J is TRBJ2-1 and V is TRBV5-1; 7 nucleotides match TRBD1. The CDR3 contains 14 residues. Trimming took 7 bases from V and 6 from J; bases not matched to a gene: 10. Germline values: CDR1 SGHRS, CDR2 YFSETQ. This CDR3 is CASGEQGSSNEQFF. CDR3 nucleotides: TGCGCCAGCGGAGAACAGGGGTCATCCAATGAGCAGTTCTTC.

This clone has just one count. The V gene is TRBV9, the J gene TRBJ2-3; possible D gene TRBD2, 5 bases. Per germline, CDR1 SGDLS and CDR2 YYNGEE. The CDR3 is 17 residues long. With 4 bases removed from V and 0 bases from J, the gap between germline ends came to 18 bases. The CDR3 region has the DNA TGTGCCAGCAGCCCCCCCGGGCGGGCGTCTAGCACAGATACGCAGTATTTT. Translation gives CASSPPGRASSTDTQYF.

This sequence joins TRBV29-1 and TRBJ2-3; D is possibly TRBD1 (6 bases). CDR3 length: 14 residues. From germline, CDR1 is SQVTM and CDR2 ANQGSEA. With 2 bases removed from V and 1 base from J, the gap between germline ends came to 10 bases. CDR3 nucleotide sequence: TGCAGCGTTGAACGACAGGAGGGCACAGATACGCAGTATTTT. Protein: CSVERQEGTDTQYF.

The J gene is TRBJ2-1, the V gene TRBV2; TRBD1 matches 7 bases. The V segment lost 1 base and the J segment 7 bases; nucleotides outside the gene matches: 10. Germline loops: CDR1 SNHLY, CDR2 FYNNEI. The CDR3 covers 16 residues. CDR3 nucleotides: TGTGCCAGCAGTGAAGGAAGGGACAGATTTCGAAATGAGCAGTTCTTC. It codes for CASSEGRDRFRNEQFF.

This clone was picked up a small number of times. The rearrangement uses TRBV24-1 and TRBJ2-1; D gene unclear. V lost 0 bases to trimming and J lost 6 bases, with 2 bases between them. Germline CDR1 is KGHDR and CDR2 is SFDVKD. The CDR3 consists of 12 residues. CDR3 loop: CATSDLFNEQFF. CDR3 bases: TGTGCCACCAGTGATTTGTTCAATGAGCAGTTCTTC.

This chain uses TRBV7-2 with TRBJ2-7, with D possibly being TRBD1 (6 bases). Germline V gene sequence: CDR1 SGHTA, CDR2 FQGNSA. V was trimmed by 2 bases and J by 4 bases, leaving 12 bases between them. The CDR3 has 14 residues. DNA for the CDR3: TGTGCCAGCAGCTTAAACCAGGGGCCGTACGAGCAGTACTTC. Its protein product is CASSLNQGPYEQYF.